These 19 T cell receptor beta chains came from one sample sequenced in a study of shared clonotypes between healthy human individuals. Generated by immunoSEQ multiplex PCR, the TCRdb table keeps only in-frame clones and is missing some. This table holds about 1.5 million clones, about 96% found once. The specimen was naive CD4+ T cells sorted from blood. As for subset: CD45RA+ positively selected. The receptors were gathered from a man under 40 in good health.

The J gene is TRBJ1-5, the V gene TRBV19; maybe TRBD1 (6 bases). Trimming stripped 6 bases from V and 5 bases from J, with 17 bases between. CDR3 size: 15 residues. Germline V gene lookup returns CDR1 LNHDA and CDR2 SQIVND (reference sequence). The CDR3 region has the DNA TGTGCCAGTAGCCAAACCGGGGGCCCATATCAGCCCCAGCATTTT. Its protein product is CASSQTGGPYQPQHF.

The chain joins TRBV10-3 to TRBJ1-2, with 8 bases identical to TRBD1. J was trimmed by 0 bases and V by 6 bases; bases with no gene match: 6. This CDR3 has 15 amino acids. Looked up from germline, CDR1 is ENHRY and CDR2 is SYGVKD. The CDR3 spells CAISGTGNTNYGYTF. CDR3 nucleotides: TGTGCCATCAGCGGGACAGGCAATACTAACTATGGCTACACCTTC.

This chain connects TRBV7-2 to TRBJ1-1; D gene ambiguous. The CDR3 has 14 residues. CDR1 and CDR2 from the germline V gene are SGHTA and FQGNSA. The V end lost 5 bases, the J end lost 1 base, and 11 bases lay between the germline ends. The CDR3 DNA sequence: TGTGCCAGCAGCCCACCGGCGGGGAACACTGAAGCTTTCTTT. Translated, it gives CASSPPAGNTEAFF.

This clone has a handful of counts. CDR3 region: CASSRGGGKYEQYF. As DNA, the CDR3 is TGTGCCAGCAGCAGGGGGGGAGGTAAATACGAGCAGTACTTC. The genes are TRBV21-1 and TRBJ2-7; TRBD2, as called in the table, went unchecked against the DNA. TRBV21-1 is a listed pseudogene. This CDR3 contains 14 residues.

The V and J genes are TRBV7-2 and TRBJ1-1; D unclear. The CDR3 runs to 14 residues. Deletions cut 5 bases from V and 6 bases from J, with 16 bases between. The germline V gene has CDR1 SGHTA and CDR2 FQGNSA. This CDR3 reads CASSPGVGYAEAFF. CDR3 coding DNA: TGTGCCAGCAGCCCGGGTGTGGGGTACGCTGAAGCTTTCTTT.

This sequence joins TRBV27 and TRBJ2-7; D is possibly TRBD1 (6 bases). Germline V gene data show CDR1 as MNHEY and CDR2 as SMNVEV (reference sequence). Between the trimmed V and J ends, which lost 5 bases and 2 bases, there was a span of 16 bases. The CDR3 covers 15 residues. The CDR3 nucleotides are TGTGCCAGCAGTCACAAGGGACACCTTGCCTACGAGCAGTACTTC. Its translation is CASSHKGHLAYEQYF.

This rearrangement joins TRBV19 to TRBJ2-3, with 10 positions matching TRBD2. The CDR3 covers 17 residues. After removal of 3 bases from V and 2 bases from J, the junction contained 8 bases not matched to a gene. Germline CDR1 reads LNHDA; CDR2 reads SQIVND (reference sequence). The CDR3, as DNA: TGTGCCAGTAGTATCGCGTCGACTAGCGGGTTCACAGATACGCAGTATTTT. It codes for CASSIASTSGFTDTQYF.

This clone was picked up one time. V and J are TRBV29-1 and TRBJ1-2; D may be TRBD1 (5 bases). The ends were cut back, 3 bases at V and 2 bases at J, with 10 bases in the middle. The CDR3 extends over 13 amino acids. Germline V lookup: CDR1 SQVTM, CDR2 ANQGSEA. CDR3 in DNA: TGCAGCGTTGAGCAGGGACCCAACTATGGCTACACCTTC. Amino acid sequence: CSVEQGPNYGYTF.

The V call is TRBV9, the J call TRBJ2-7, with D uncertain. The CDR3 runs 13 residues. V was cut by 2 bases and J by 2 bases, with 8 bases left in between. Germline V gene sequence: CDR1 SGDLS, CDR2 YYNGEE. CDR3 coding DNA: TGTGCCAGCAGCGTGGCTCCGCCCTACGAGCAGTACTTC. It translates to CASSVAPPYEQYF.

The rearrangement uses TRBV7-9 and TRBJ1-4; D call uncertain. Per the germline V gene, CDR1 is SEHNR and CDR2 is FQNEAQ (reference sequence). This CDR3 has 13 residues. V dropped 5 bases and J dropped 8 bases, with 12 bases sitting between them. The CDR3 loop is CASSAGSYEKLFF. The CDR3 coding sequence is TGTGCCAGCAGCGCCGGGAGTTACGAAAAACTGTTTTTT.

V gene TRBV18 combines with J gene TRBJ2-2; TRBD1 matches at 11 bases. Germline lookup yields CDR1 KGHSH and CDR2 LQKENI. CDR3 length: 18 residues. The trim removed 3 bases at V and 6 bases at J, leaving 12 bases unmatched. This CDR3 reads CASSPMDRGLESAGELFF. The CDR3 DNA reads as TGTGCCAGCTCACCCATGGACAGGGGGCTAGAGAGTGCCGGGGAGCTGTTTTTT.

This rearrangement joins TRBV6-4 to TRBJ2-1; D is unresolved. The CDR3 is 14 residues long. The V end lost 4 bases, the J end lost 0 bases, and 7 bases lay between the germline ends. Germline V CDR1 and CDR2: MRHNA, SNTAGT. The CDR3 DNA sequence: TGTGCCAGCAGTGCAGAGAGCTCCTACAATGAGCAGTTCTTC. It specifies CASSAESSYNEQFF.

The rearrangement uses TRBV28 and TRBJ2-2, with TRBD2 matching over 10 bases. Unmatched junction bases numbered 6, after V lost 10 bases and J lost 1 base. CDR1 is MDHEN, CDR2 SYDVKM, per germline. This CDR3 comprises 15 residues. The CDR3 sequence is CATAPSGGNTGELFF. Written as DNA, the CDR3 is TGTGCCACAGCCCCTAGCGGGGGGAACACCGGGGAGCTGTTTTTT. Variable domain in full (rest from reference TRBV28 and TRBJ2-2): DVKVTQSSRYLVKRTGEKVFLECVQDMDHENMFWYRQDPGLGLRLIYFSYDVKMKEKGDIPEGYSVSREKKERFSLILESASTNQTSMYLCATAPSGGNTGELFFGEGSRLTVL.

The V and J genes are TRBV5-4 and TRBJ2-7; 8 bases line up with TRBD1. V dropped 4 bases and J dropped 9; count of bases not matched to a gene: 9. CDR3 length equals 13 residues. Germline CDR1 SGHNT, CDR2 YYREEE (reference sequence). The CDR3 protein is CASSTDRVNVQYF. In nucleotides, the CDR3 is TGTGCCAGCAGCACGGACAGGGTAAATGTGCAGTACTTC.

A remark on this clone: Other DNA variants within this sample encode the same CDR3. V and J are TRBV18 and TRBJ2-5; D is unclear. The ends were cut back, 1 base at V and 5 bases at J, with 8 bases in the middle. The germline V gene has CDR1 KGHSH and CDR2 LQKENI. This CDR3 region has 13 residues. The chain's CDR3 is CASSPLPGETQYF. The CDR3 DNA is TGTGCCAGCTCACCACTCCCTGGGGAGACCCAGTACTTC.

J is TRBJ2-3 and V is TRBV11-3, with 7 nucleotides matching TRBD2. This CDR3 has 14 residues. In germline, CDR1 is SGHNT, CDR2 YENEEA. V dropped 1 base and J dropped 5; count of bases not matched to a gene: 3. The CDR3 bases are TGTGCCAGCAGCTTAGCGGGAGGTGTAGATACGCAGTATTTT. It is translated as CASSLAGGVDTQYF.

This rearrangement joins TRBV28 to TRBJ1-5; 7 bases are shared with TRBD1. The CDR3 totals 16 residues. Losses at the gene ends were 0 bases for V and 7 bases for J; bases not matched to a gene: 9. Germline V lookup: CDR1 MDHEN, CDR2 SYDVKM. The CDR3 here is CASSLWGSTTGQPQHF. In DNA form, the CDR3 reads TGTGCCAGCAGTTTATGGGGCAGCACGACAGGGCAGCCCCAGCATTTT.

The gene calls are TRBV6-1 and TRBJ2-7, with TRBD2 matching 11 bases. Germline CDR1 MNHNS, CDR2 SASEGT. The CDR3 is 15 amino acids. V lost 6 bases, J lost 4 bases, and 8 bases stayed unmatched. This CDR3 is CASRALAGGLYEQYF. The CDR3 nucleotides are TGTGCCAGCAGAGCCCTAGCGGGAGGATTGTACGAGCAGTACTTC.

The chain employs TRBV15 and TRBJ1-5; the D gene is possibly TRBD1 (5 bases). Trimming took 1 base from V and 6 from J, leaving 10 bases between them. The length of the CDR3 is 14 residues. Germline assignment: CDR1 LNHNV and CDR2 YYDKDF (reference sequence). DNA of the CDR3: TGTGCCACCAGCAGAGGAGGGGAGGGTCAGCCCCAGCATTTT. Translating gives CATSRGGEGQPQHF.